Here is one T cell receptor beta chain with its context. Original processing methods: For nucleated cells, counts were estimated from reference gene primer amplification. Data came from immunoSEQ multiplex PCR; TCRdb stores just in-frame clones and leaves some out. The V and J calls and the clone size are those of that table, but D and trimming were determined from the DNA. The table lists over 150,000 clones, approximately 90% of them singletons. The data were taken from a study of blood T cell repertoires in COVID-19. Study as a whole: COVID-19 samples, acute and convalescent, were from the United States, Italy and Spain. Sample material is recorded as cDNA or gDNA derived from T cells, B-cell-depleted T cells, or PBMCs.

What was sequenced was peripheral blood. The sequence came from a man between 18 and 35 years old with COVID-19, enrolled during active disease.

CDR3 loop: CASSRGVGQPQHF. CDR3 bases: TGTGCCAGCAGTCGGGGAGTGGGTCAGCCCCAGCATTTT. The V and J genes are TRBV6-5 and TRBJ1-5; D remains unclear. The V and J ends lost 5 bases and 6 bases respectively, with 11 bases between them. From germline, CDR1 is MNHEY and CDR2 SVGAGI. The CDR3 extends over 13 amino acids.